These 11 T cell receptor beta chains share one sample of origin, sequenced in a study of beta chain features in type 1 diabetes (dated by TCRdb to the late 2010s). Overall study results and their limits: Type 1 diabetes patients showed a moderate but significant shortening of TCRB CDR3 length in all four CD4+ subsets.

Library preparation used the immunoSEQ multiplex PCR assay. The entire isolated RNA was reverse transcribed using the High Capacity cDNA Reverse Transcription Kit, and thus expressed TCRB transcripts were sequenced. Imported from immuneACCESS, the table was reduced by TCRdb to in-frame sequences with V and J called. These copies leave out some clones; in studies compared against another copy, an unresolved V gene accounts for under half, and the cause of the remainder is not known. This sample gives about 660,000 clones in total; around 15% of them show up just once. The ten top clones hold 0.03% to 0.04% of the sample. Antigens for these TCRs are unknown. The specimen was naive CD4+ T cells from blood. According to the study, the label for this sample's cell subset or site signals: true naive CD4+ T cells. The origin of the receptors is a young man with type 1 diabetes.

V is TRBV30 and J is TRBJ1-1, with 12 bases that match TRBD1. The CDR3 runs to 14 residues. V lost 3 bases and J lost 4; bases outside the gene matches: 3. The V gene's germline CDR1 is GTSNPN and CDR2 SVGIG (reference sequence). In DNA, the CDR3 is TGTGCCTGGAGAACGGGACAGGGGGCCACTGAAGCTTTCTTT. It translates to CAWRTGQGATEAFF.

A few counts support this clone. The chain uses TRBV29-1 and TRBJ2-3; D gene uncertain. The CDR3 is made up of 12 amino acids. Germline CDR1 is SQVTM and CDR2 is ANQGSEA. V lost 5 bases, J lost 6 bases, and 12 bases lay in between. The CDR3 DNA follows: TGCAGCGTTCTCAAGGACGACGATACGCAGTATTTT. Residues: CSVLKDDDTQYF.

V gene TRBV10-1 combines with J gene TRBJ2-7; D gene uncertain. V was shortened by 0 bases and J by 0 bases, with 3 bases between the two germline ends. Germline loops: CDR1 WNHNN, CDR2 SYGVQD (reference sequence). The CDR3 spans 13 residues. This chain's CDR3 is CASSESNSYEQYF. The CDR3 DNA sequence: TGCGCCAGCAGTGAGTCCAACTCCTACGAGCAGTACTTC.

CDR3 DNA: TGTGCCAGCTCCACGGACCTGACTGGCACAGATACGCAGTATTTT. It specifies CASSTDLTGTDTQYF. V and J are TRBV11-3 and TRBJ2-3; D uncertain. The CDR3 covers 15 residues. The germline V gene has CDR1 SGHNT and CDR2 YENEEA. The germline V and J ends were trimmed by 8 bases and 1 base, with 16 bases remaining between them. The full variable domain, completed using reference TRBV11-3 and TRBJ2-3, is EAGVVQSPRYKIIEKKQPVAFWCNPISGHNTLYWYLQNLGQGPELLIRYENEEAVDDSQLPKDRFSAERLKGVDSTLKIQPAELGDSAVYLCASSTDLTGTDTQYFGPGTRLTVL.

The CDR3 here is CASSVAGGEAFNEQFF. The CDR3 coding sequence is TGTGCCAGCAGCGTAGCAGGGGGCGAAGCCTTCAATGAGCAGTTCTTC. The chain carries TRBV9 and TRBJ2-1; 8 bases are shared with TRBD1. CDR1 is SGDLS and CDR2 is YYNGEE in the germline V gene. V was clipped by 0 bases and J by 6 bases; unmatched bases: 8. This CDR3 spans 16 amino acids.

In this sample, this clone turned up a few times. V and J are TRBV7-9 and TRBJ1-4; D perhaps matches TRBD1 (6 bases). Germline loops: CDR1 SEHNR, CDR2 FQNEAQ (reference sequence). Trimming left V 5 bases short and J 8 bases short, with 12 bases between. This CDR3 has 13 amino acids. CDR3: CASSRGQVEKLFF. CDR3 DNA: TGTGCCAGCAGCCGGGGACAAGTAGAAAAACTGTTTTTT.

The chain uses TRBV27 and TRBJ1-5; the D is unclear. Between the trimmed V and J ends, which lost 0 bases and 5 bases, there was a span of 14 bases. CDR3 length: 16 residues. Germline V gene lookup returns CDR1 MNHEY and CDR2 SMNVEV (reference sequence). The DNA of the CDR3 is TGTGCCAGCAGTTTATCGTATATCCCGGCGGATCAGCCCCAGCATTTT. This gives the protein CASSLSYIPADQPQHF.

This clone turned up a few times. The same CDR3 can be traced to other DNA sequences in this sample. The chain carries TRBV30 and TRBJ2-3; perhaps TRBD2 as D (5 bases). The CDR3 has 11 residues. V lost 2 bases to trimming and J lost 6 bases, with 6 bases between them. In germline, CDR1 is GTSNPN, CDR2 SVGIG (reference sequence). The CDR3 protein is CAWSIADTQYF. CDR3 nucleotides: TGTGCCTGGAGTATAGCGGATACGCAGTATTTT.

This chain connects TRBV28 to TRBJ2-5; TRBD1 aligns across 9 bases. Trimming cost V 8 bases and J 1 base; bases outside gene matches: 8. Germline CDR1 and CDR2: MDHEN and SYDVKM. The length of the CDR3 is 15 residues. CDR3 amino acids: CASDRQGGSQETQYF. The DNA of the CDR3 is TGTGCCAGCGATAGACAGGGGGGGTCCCAAGAGACCCAGTACTTC.

This clone was detected only a few times. This rearrangement joins TRBV4-3 to TRBJ1-2, with D perhaps TRBD1 (5 bases). This CDR3 contains 15 residues. Germline V lookup: CDR1 LGHNA, CDR2 YSLEER. Trimming removed 0 bases at V and 8 bases at J, with 16 bases between. CDR3 region: CASSQDGEGAQGYTF. In DNA form, the CDR3 reads TGCGCCAGCAGCCAAGACGGAGAAGGGGCGCAGGGCTACACCTTC.

There are a few counts of this clone. The chain carries TRBV2 and TRBJ2-7; 12 bases match TRBD2. CDR3 size: 13 residues. V shed 4 bases, J shed 5 bases, and the junction held 0 bases outside the gene matches. Germline CDR1 and CDR2: SNHLY and FYNNEI. Written as DNA, the CDR3 is TGTGCCAGCAGTGGACTAGCGGGAGACGAGCAGTACTTC. Its translation is CASSGLAGDEQYF.